The entry below gives a single TCR beta chain sequence along with its context. This specimen comes from a study of shared clonotypes between healthy human individuals. Turning to the study itself: For every donor, three CD4 naive, three CD4 memory, two CD8 naive and one CD8 memory plates were used.

Profiling relied on immunoSEQ multiplex PCR, and the TCRdb table lists in-frame clones only, not all of them. The sample shows approximately 640,000 clones, 90% of them seen only once. V lost 2 bases to trimming and J lost 1 base, with 6 bases between them. CDR1 is SGHVS and CDR2 is FQNEAQ in the germline V gene. This CDR3 has 14 residues. The sequencing sample was made of memory CD8+ T cells from PBMCs. Subset meaning: CD45RO+ cells pooled with CCR7-negative TemRA cells. The V and J genes are TRBV7-8 and TRBJ1-3; D remains unclear. This TCR was sampled from a young man in good health. Some clones in this sample may be carry-over from other donors' samples. In DNA form, the CDR3 reads TGTGCCAGCAGCTTAATGGGGTCTGGAAACACCATATATTTT. This sequence encodes CASSLMGSGNTIYF. The whole variable domain, filled in from reference TRBV7-8 and TRBJ1-3, reads GAGVSQSPRYKVAKRGQDVALRCDPISGHVSLFWYQQALGQGPEFLTYFQNEAQLDKSGLPSDRFFAERPEGSVSTLKIQRTQQEDSAVYLCASSLMGSGNTIYFGEGSWLTVV.